This entry features one T cell receptor (beta chain) sequence. Its matching antigen is unknown. CDR3 length equals 16 residues. Germline V CDR1 and CDR2: SGHDT, YYEEEE. V was shortened by 0 bases and J by 4 bases, with 14 bases between the two germline ends. The data are from a study of cytotoxic CD8 clonotypes in ibrutinib-treated CLL. In the study overall: Patients attained approximately 25 partial and 2 complete responses; at median approximately 68 months, about 14 remained remitted while approximately 12 progressed.

Regarding the study as a whole: Clonality was elevated at ibrutinib response and had returned toward baseline at progression. Baseline clonality was higher than in age-matched healthy donors and moved in step with circulating CD8+ T-cell counts.

PBMCs were cryopreserved, and 2 to 2.5 micrograms of genomic DNA from them went into TCR beta libraries. This table comes from immunoSEQ multiplex PCR, and its TCRdb copy is limited to in-frame clones, with some not included. This sample has over 110,000 clones, with 85% to 95% found just once. The source was PBMCs, collected after 12 months of ibrutinib treatment. This sequence originates from a human donor with chronic lymphocytic leukemia. The genes are TRBV5-6 and TRBJ1-3, with D possibly being TRBD1 (5 bases). The CDR3 loop reads CASSLDGRVAGNTIYF. CDR3 in DNA: TGTGCCAGCAGCTTGGACGGCAGGGTGGCCGGAAACACCATATATTTT.